This is a list of T cell receptor beta chains from one sample in a study of T-cell memory formation after mild COVID-19. MiXCR was run by TCRdb on the 5' RACE reads, yielding one entry per CDR3 protein. The data hold approximately 260,000 distinct CDR3 sequences, with more than 15% observed a single time. Sequenced input: PBMCs or a T cell subset sorted from them (not recorded which). All receptors derive from a man between 18 and 29 years old who had mild COVID-19 (a few samples of this study predate the infection). Cell type and time point are not known. Each CDR3 is given with its conserved first and last residue. D genes are given only for firm matches. Clone size is stated in some rows and not others, as once, few, many or a class when expanded.

>TRBV6-2/TRBV6-3|few|NA|TRBJ1-5
TGTGCCAGCAGCTTCAGGGATGGCAATCAGCCCCAGCATTTT
CASSFRDGNQPQHF
>TRBV20-1|few|TRBD2|TRBJ2-1
TGCAGTGCTAGAGGGCTAGCGGGGACTGAGCAGTTCTTC
CSARGLAGTEQFF
>TRBV7-2|many|TRBD2|TRBJ2-1
TGTGCCAGCAGCCCCCGGCCGGGACTAGAAGGGTTCTTC
CASSPRPGLEGFF
>TRBV15|few|NA|TRBJ1-6
TGTGCCACCAGCAGAGCACAGGGTTATAATTCACCCCTCCACTTT
CATSRAQGYNSPLHF
>TRBV6-5|few|NA|TRBJ2-1
TGTGCCAGCAGTTACTCGTCAGACTACAATGAGCAGTTCTTC
CASSYSSDYNEQFF
>TRBV5-1|NA|TRBD1|TRBJ1-6
TGCGCCAGCAGTCCGGACAGGGCCAATTCACCCCTCCACTTT
CASSPDRANSPLHF
>TRBV3-1|few|TRBD1|TRBJ2-5
TGTGCCAGCAGCCTAGTAGGGGGCCCGATGGTGGAGACCCAGTACTTC
CASSLVGGPMVETQYF
>TRBV2|NA|NA|TRBJ2-3
TGTGCCAGCACGATACCGGAGGGGGGGCCCACAGATACGCAGTATTTT
CASTIPEGGPTDTQYF
>TRBV29-1|few|NA|TRBJ1-2
TGCAGCGTTGAAGACAGCGGTGGCTACACCTTC
CSVEDSGGYTF
>TRBV12-3/TRBV12-4|few|TRBD1|TRBJ1-2
TGTGCCAGCACCGCAGGCGGGGACAGCGCCTACTATGGCTACACCTTC
CASTAGGDSAYYGYTF
>TRBV7-9|few|TRBD1|TRBJ1-5
TGTGCCAGCAGCTTCGGGACAGGGATTAGAGGGCATCAGCCCCAGCATTTT
CASSFGTGIRGHQPQHF
>TRBV13|NA|TRBD1|TRBJ1-1
TGTGCCAGCAGCCCAGGGGGCGAAGGGGACACTGAAGCTTTCTTT
CASSPGGEGDTEAFF
>TRBV7-3|NA|NA|TRBJ2-7
TGTGCCAGCAGCCCGGACGGCTACTCCGACTACGAGCAGTACTTC
CASSPDGYSDYEQYF
>TRBV2|NA|NA|TRBJ2-2
TGTGCCAGCAGTCCTACCCCGGCCGGGGAGCTGTTTTTT
CASSPTPAGELFF
>TRBV20-1|NA|NA|TRBJ2-3
TGCAGTGCTGATCGGGGGCGGGATGCAGATACGCAGTATTTT
CSADRGRDADTQYF
>TRBV7-2|few|NA|TRBJ2-1
TGTGCCGGATCCGGGCCCCAGGCCGAGCAGTTCTTC
CAGSGPQAEQFF
>TRBV7-6|few|NA|TRBJ2-1
TGTGCCAGCAGCTTAGGGGGCCACGATTTTCAGTTCTTC
CASSLGGHDFQFF
>TRBV9|NA|NA|TRBJ2-1
TGTGCCAGCAGCGTACAGGGCCTTTCCTCCAATGAGCAGTTCTTC
CASSVQGLSSNEQFF
>TRBV9|NA|NA|TRBJ1-5
TGTGCCAGCAGCCAGGCCGACATCTATCAGCCCCAGCATTTT
CASSQADIYQPQHF
>TRBV5-1|many|NA|TRBJ1-1
TGCGCCAGCAGCTTGTTTGGGGAGAACACTGAAGCTTTCTTT
CASSLFGENTEAFF
>TRBV5-5|NA|NA|TRBJ2-2
TGTGCCAGCAGCAAGCCCAAGGGGGCCGGGGAGCTGTTTTTT
CASSKPKGAGELFF
>TRBV20-1|NA|TRBD1|TRBJ1-2
TGCAGTGCTAAAGAACAGGGGGGTGGCTATGGCTACACCTTC
CSAKEQGGGYGYTF
>TRBV6-2/TRBV6-3|few|NA|TRBJ2-5
TGTGCCAGCAGTTGGGGGTCCGGGTACCAAGAGACCCAGTACTTC
CASSWGSGYQETQYF
>TRBV6-2/TRBV6-3|few|NA|TRBJ1-1
TGTGCCAGTTGGGTAGGGGGTACTGTCACTGAAGCTTTCTTT
CASWVGGTVTEAFF
>TRBV7-2|NA|TRBD2|TRBJ2-5
TGTGCCAGCAGGGCCCGGCTAGCGGGGGCGGAGACCCAGTACTTC
CASRARLAGAETQYF
>TRBV7-8|few|TRBD2|TRBJ2-1
TGTGCCAGCAGCGTAGAAGGACTAGTTTTGTCCAATGAGCAGTTCTTC
CASSVEGLVLSNEQFF
>TRBV9|few|TRBD2|TRBJ2-5
TGTGCCAGCAGCGTACCGGGAGGCCCGCAAGAGACCCAGTACTTC
CASSVPGGPQETQYF
>TRBV5-5|NA|NA|TRBJ1-1
TGTGCCAGCATCCCCTGGTGGGGGGCCCCCTTGAACACTGAAGCTTTCTTT
CASIPWWGAPLNTEAFF
>TRBV4-1|few|NA|TRBJ1-4
TGCGCCAGCAGCCGCGGGGAGACTAATGAAAAACTGTTTTTT
CASSRGETNEKLFF
>TRBV20-1|few|NA|TRBJ2-3
TGCAGTGCTAGAGCTAGTTCTACAGATACGCAGTATTTT
CSARASSTDTQYF
>TRBV9|few|NA|TRBJ1-2
TGTGCCAGCAGCCCATGGACAGTTGCTAACTATGGCTACACCTTC
CASSPWTVANYGYTF
>TRBV6-5|many|NA|TRBJ2-6
TGTGCCAGCAGTGATGGGGCCAACGTCCTGACTTTC
CASSDGANVLTF
>TRBV4-1|NA|NA|TRBJ1-5
TGCGCCAGCAGCCGAACTTTAGATCAGCCCCAGCATTTT
CASSRTLDQPQHF
>TRBV4-2|few|TRBD2|TRBJ2-1
TGTGCCAGCAGCCAAGCGGTCGCTAGCGGGGGGCTCAGCTCCTACAATGAGCAGTTCTTC
CASSQAVASGGLSSYNEQFF
>TRBV12-3/TRBV12-4|NA|NA|TRBJ1-6
TGTGCCAGCAGTCGCGGGGGTCGAAATTCACCCCTCCACTTT
CASSRGGRNSPLHF
>TRBV6-5|few|TRBD1|TRBJ2-7
TGTGCCAGCAGTGAGCCGGGACAGGGGTTTTACGAGCAGTACTTC
CASSEPGQGFYEQYF
>TRBV20-1|NA|NA|TRBJ2-3
TGCAGTGCTGACGAAGAACGTAGCACAGATACGCAGTATTTT
CSADEERSTDTQYF
>TRBV7-9|few|NA|TRBJ2-1
TGTGCCAGCAGCCTGGGGCTAGCCAATGAGCAGTTCTTC
CASSLGLANEQFF
>TRBV7-7|few|NA|TRBJ2-3
TGTGCTAGCAGCCCCGCCTCTAGCACAGATACGCAGTATTTT
CASSPASSTDTQYF
>TRBV5-8|NA|NA|TRBJ1-1
TGTGCCAGCAGCTTGGCCCCGGGGCACAGCTCGGTCACTGAAGCTTTCTTT
CASSLAPGHSSVTEAFF
>TRBV20-1|NA|NA|TRBJ1-6
TGCAGTGCTAGTCCGGCAGGTGCTAGCAATTCACCCCTCCACTTT
CSASPAGASNSPLHF
>TRBV7-9|NA|NA|TRBJ2-1
TGTGCCAGCAGCTTAGCTGGGGTAGGGCACGGGCAGTTCTTC
CASSLAGVGHGQFF
>TRBV29-1|many|NA|TRBJ1-1
TGCAGCGCTGCGCAGGGGACGAACACTGAAGCTTTCTTT
CSAAQGTNTEAFF
>TRBV4-2|NA|NA|TRBJ2-7
TGTGCCAGCAGCCAAGATCTGGCGCCAGGCTACGAGCAGTACTTC
CASSQDLAPGYEQYF
>TRBV5-1|NA|NA|TRBJ1-1
TGCGCCAGCAGCTTGGACGGTAGCACTGAAGCTTTCTTT
CASSLDGSTEAFF
>TRBV11-2|NA|NA|TRBJ1-1
TGTGCCAGCAGCCCCCTTCGAGAGCAGAAAGCTTTCTTT
CASSPLREQKAFF
>TRBV5-1|NA|NA|TRBJ2-5
TGCGCCAGCAGCTTGGCCGGTGGCAGGGAAGAGACCCAGTACTTC
CASSLAGGREETQYF
>TRBV6-2/TRBV6-3|few|NA|TRBJ1-5
TGTGCCAGTACAGGGTTTTCGAGCAATCAGCCCCAGCATTTT
CASTGFSSNQPQHF
>TRBV6-1|NA|NA|TRBJ1-1
TGTGCCAGCAGTGAACTCCAGAACACTGAAGCTTTCTTT
CASSELQNTEAFF
>TRBV9|NA|TRBD2|TRBJ2-1
TGTGCCAGCAGCGTATTGACTAGCGGGTCGGGCGAGCAGTTCTTC
CASSVLTSGSGEQFF